This note documents a single TCR beta chain sequence. The antigen remains unidentified. The investigators amplified TCR beta CDR3 regions from RNA transcripts. During a first-round RT-PCR of the TCR CDR3, the HTBI primer set was used. TCRdb recomputed calls from the multiplex PCR reads with MiXCR, one row per CDR3 protein. The table lists about 580,000 distinct CDR3 sequences, roughly 14% of them singletons. CDR3 size: 14 residues. Trimming shortened V by 5 bases and J by 0 bases, and 7 bases separated the two germline ends. Germline CDR1 MDHEN, CDR2 SYDVKM. This record comes from a study of T cells in Graves' hyperthyroidism and ophthalmopathy. Study context: The blood sample was taken at first diagnosis, before treatment began.

Study-wide points: Most expanded thyroid clonotypes above 0.001 also appeared in blood.

The chain couples TRBV28 to TRBJ1-4; D gene uncertain. The receptor's source is a woman aged 25 to 45 with Graves' hyperthyroidism that later progressed to Graves' ophthalmopathy. The sequencing input was blood. The CDR3: CASSDGSTNEKLFF. CDR3 sequence (DNA): TGTGCCAGCAGTGACGGATCAACTAATGAAAAACTGTTTTTT. The full variable domain, its missing parts supplied by reference TRBV28 and TRBJ1-4, is DVKVTQSSRYLVKRTGEKVFLECVQDMDHENMFWYRQDPGLGLRLIYFSYDVKMKEKGDIPEGYSVSREKKERFSLILESASTNQTSMYLCASSDGSTNEKLFFGSGTQLSVL.